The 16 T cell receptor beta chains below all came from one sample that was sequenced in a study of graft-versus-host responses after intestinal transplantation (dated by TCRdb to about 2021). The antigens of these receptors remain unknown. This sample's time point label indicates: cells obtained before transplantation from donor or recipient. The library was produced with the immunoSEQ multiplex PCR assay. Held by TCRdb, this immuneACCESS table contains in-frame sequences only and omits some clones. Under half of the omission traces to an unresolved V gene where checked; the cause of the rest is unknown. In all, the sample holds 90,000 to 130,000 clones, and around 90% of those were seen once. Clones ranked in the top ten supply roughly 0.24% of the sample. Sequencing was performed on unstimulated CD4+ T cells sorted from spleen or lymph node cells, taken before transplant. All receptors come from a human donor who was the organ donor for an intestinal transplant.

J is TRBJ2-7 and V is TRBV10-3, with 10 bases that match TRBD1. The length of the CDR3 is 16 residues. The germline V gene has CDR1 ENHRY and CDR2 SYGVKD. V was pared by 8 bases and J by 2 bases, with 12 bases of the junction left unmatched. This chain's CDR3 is CAIGSRGTGDAYEQYF. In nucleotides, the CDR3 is TGTGCCATCGGTTCACGCGGGACAGGGGATGCCTACGAGCAGTACTTC.

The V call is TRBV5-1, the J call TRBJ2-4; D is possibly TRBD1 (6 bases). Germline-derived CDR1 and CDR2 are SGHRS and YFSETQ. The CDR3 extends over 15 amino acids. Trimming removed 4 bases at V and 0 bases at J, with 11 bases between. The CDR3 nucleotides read TGCGCCAGCAGCGACATACAGGGAGCCAAAAACATTCAGTACTTC. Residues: CASSDIQGAKNIQYF.

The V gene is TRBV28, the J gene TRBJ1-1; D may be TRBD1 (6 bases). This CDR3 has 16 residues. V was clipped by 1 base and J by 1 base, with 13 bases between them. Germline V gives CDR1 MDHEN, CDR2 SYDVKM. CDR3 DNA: TGTGCCAGCAGTTTATTGGGGGCAGGCCAGAACACTGAAGCTTTCTTT. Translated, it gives CASSLLGAGQNTEAFF.

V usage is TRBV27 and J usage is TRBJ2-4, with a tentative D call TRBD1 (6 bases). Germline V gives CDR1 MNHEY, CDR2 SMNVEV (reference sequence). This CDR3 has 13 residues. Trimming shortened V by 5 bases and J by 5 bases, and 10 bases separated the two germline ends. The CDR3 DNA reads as TGTGCCAGCAGTGGACACAGGGAAAACATTCAGTACTTC. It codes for CASSGHRENIQYF.

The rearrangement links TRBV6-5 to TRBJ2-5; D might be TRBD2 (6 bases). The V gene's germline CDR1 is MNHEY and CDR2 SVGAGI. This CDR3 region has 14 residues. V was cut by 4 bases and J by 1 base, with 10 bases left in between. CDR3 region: CASSLGGTQETQYF. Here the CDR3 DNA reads TGTGCCAGCAGTTTGGGCGGGACCCAAGAGACCCAGTACTTC.

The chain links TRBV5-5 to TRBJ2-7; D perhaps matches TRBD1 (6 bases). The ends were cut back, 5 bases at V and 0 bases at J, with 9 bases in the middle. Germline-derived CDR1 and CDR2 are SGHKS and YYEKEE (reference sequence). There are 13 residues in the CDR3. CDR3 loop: CASRPGHSYEQYF. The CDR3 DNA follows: TGTGCCAGCAGGCCGGGACACTCCTACGAGCAGTACTTC.

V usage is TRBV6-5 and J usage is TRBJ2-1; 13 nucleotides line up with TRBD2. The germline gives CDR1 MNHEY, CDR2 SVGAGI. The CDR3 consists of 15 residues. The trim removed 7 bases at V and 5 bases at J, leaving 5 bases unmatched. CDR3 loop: CASTALAGGNNEQFF. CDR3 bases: TGTGCCAGCACCGCACTAGCGGGAGGGAACAATGAGCAGTTCTTC.

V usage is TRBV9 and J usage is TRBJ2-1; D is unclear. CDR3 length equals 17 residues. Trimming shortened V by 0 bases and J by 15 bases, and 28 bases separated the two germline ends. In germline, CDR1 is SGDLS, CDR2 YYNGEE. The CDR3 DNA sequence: TGTGCCAGCAGCGTAGGAGAGCTCCGCCCCCTAATGAGCAGGCCGTTCTTC. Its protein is CASSVGELRPLMSRPFF.

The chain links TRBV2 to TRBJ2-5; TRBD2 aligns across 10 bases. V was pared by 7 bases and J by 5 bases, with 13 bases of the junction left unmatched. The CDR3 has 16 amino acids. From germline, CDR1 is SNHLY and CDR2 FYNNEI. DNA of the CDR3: TGTGCCAGCACCTCGGGGCTAGCGGGAGCGATCGAGACCCAGTACTTC. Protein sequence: CASTSGLAGAIETQYF. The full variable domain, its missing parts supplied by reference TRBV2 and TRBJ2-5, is EPEVTQTPSHQVTQMGQEVILRCVPISNHLYFYWYRQILGQKVEFLVSFYNNEISEKSEIFDDQFSVERPDGSNFTLKIRSTKLEDSAMYFCASTSGLAGAIETQYFGPGTRLLVL.

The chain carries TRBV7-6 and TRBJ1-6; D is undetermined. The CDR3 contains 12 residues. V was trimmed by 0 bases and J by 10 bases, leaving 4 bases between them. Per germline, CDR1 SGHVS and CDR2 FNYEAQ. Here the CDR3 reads CASSLADSPLHF. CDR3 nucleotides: TGTGCCAGCAGCTTAGCCGACTCACCCCTCCACTTT.

CDR3 DNA sequence: TGTGCCAGTACAGGGGGCGGCAATCAGCCCCAGCATTTT. Translated: CASTGGGNQPQHF. The gene calls are TRBV5-4 and TRBJ1-5, with 9 bases aligning to TRBD1. CDR3 length: 13 amino acids. Trimming took 8 bases from V and 2 from J; bases not matched to a gene: 2. CDR1 is SGHNT, CDR2 YYREEE, per germline (reference sequence). The complete variable domain, with remaining parts taken from reference TRBV5-4 and TRBJ1-5, reads ETGVTQSPTHLIKTRGQQVTLRCSSQSGHNTVSWYQQALGQGPQFIFQYYREEENGRGNFPPRFSGLQFPNYSSELNVNALELDDSALYLCASTGGGNQPQHFGDGTRLSIL.

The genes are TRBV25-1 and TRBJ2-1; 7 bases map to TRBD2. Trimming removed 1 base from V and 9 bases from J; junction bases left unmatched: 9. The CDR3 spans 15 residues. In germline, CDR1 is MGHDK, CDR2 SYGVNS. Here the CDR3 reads CASSEFGGSSAEQFF. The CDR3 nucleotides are TGTGCCAGCAGTGAATTCGGCGGGAGCTCCGCTGAGCAGTTCTTC.

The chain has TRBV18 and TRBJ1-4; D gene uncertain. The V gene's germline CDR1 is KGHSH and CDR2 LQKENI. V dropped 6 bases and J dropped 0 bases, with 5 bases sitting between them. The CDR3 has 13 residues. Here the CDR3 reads CASSGSTNEKLFF. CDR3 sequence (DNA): TGTGCCAGCTCGGGATCAACTAATGAAAAACTGTTTTTT.

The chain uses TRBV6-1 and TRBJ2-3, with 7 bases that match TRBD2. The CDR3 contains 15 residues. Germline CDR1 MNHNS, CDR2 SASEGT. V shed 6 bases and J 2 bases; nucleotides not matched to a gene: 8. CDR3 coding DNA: TGTGCCAGCAGCTTCTTAGCGGGCCTCACAGATACGCAGTATTTT. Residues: CASSFLAGLTDTQYF.

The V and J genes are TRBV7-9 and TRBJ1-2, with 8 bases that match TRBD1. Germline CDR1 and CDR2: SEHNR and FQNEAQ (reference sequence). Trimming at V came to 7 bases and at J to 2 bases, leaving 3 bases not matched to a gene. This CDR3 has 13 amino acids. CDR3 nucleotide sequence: TGTGCCAGCAACCGGACAGGGAACTATGGCTACACCTTC. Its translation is CASNRTGNYGYTF. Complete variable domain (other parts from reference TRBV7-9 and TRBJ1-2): DTGVSQNPRHKITKRGQNVTFRCDPISEHNRLYWYRQTLGQGPEFLTYFQNEAQLEKSRLLSDRFSAERPKGSFSTLEIQRTEQGDSAMYLCASNRTGNYGYTFGSGTRLTVV.

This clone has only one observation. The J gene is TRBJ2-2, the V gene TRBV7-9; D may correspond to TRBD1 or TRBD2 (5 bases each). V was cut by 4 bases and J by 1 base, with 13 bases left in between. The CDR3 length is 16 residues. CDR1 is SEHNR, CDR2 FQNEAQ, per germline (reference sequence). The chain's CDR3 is CASSSPWGRNTGELFF. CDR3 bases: TGTGCCAGCAGCTCGCCGTGGGGGAGGAACACCGGGGAGCTGTTTTTT.